This note documents a single T cell receptor (beta chain) sequence. Its antigen is unidentified. This entry belongs to a study of T cell responses to AZD1222 COVID-19 vaccine. The CDR3 consists of 12 residues. The V gene end was trimmed by 4 bases and the J gene end by 6 bases; junction bases not matched to a gene: 3. CDR1 is SGHDT, CDR2 YYEEEE, per germline. Overall study findings and caveats: Repertoires in all cases were sampled only once the peak T cell response had passed.

Clones were read by immunoSEQ multiplex PCR, and TCRdb kept only the in-frame ones, dropping some. The table has 150,000 to 200,000 clones, 92% seen once. Recipients boosted at about 4 weeks or about 12 weeks are pooled. This sequence joins TRBV5-6 and TRBJ1-2; TRBD1 aligns across 7 bases. The receptor comes from an adult who received the AZD1222 COVID-19 vaccine. This specimen consisted of peripheral blood, obtained 28 days after the second AZD1222 dose. CDR3 nucleotide sequence: TGTGCCAGCAGCGCGGGACAGCATGGCTACACCTTC. Translating it yields CASSAGQHGYTF. The whole variable domain, filled in from reference TRBV5-6 and TRBJ1-2, reads DAGVTQSPTHLIKTRGQQVTLRCSPKSGHDTVSWYQQALGQGPQFIFQYYEEEERQRGNFPDRFSGHQFPNYSSELNVNALLLGDSALYLCASSAGQHGYTFGSGTRLTVV.